This record covers a single T cell receptor beta chain. Its cognate antigen is unknown. The record originates from a study of cytomegalovirus exposure and HLA in healthy donors. Deletions cut 5 bases from V and 4 bases from J, with 22 bases between. Germline CDR1 SGHRS, CDR2 YFSETQ. The CDR3 covers 18 residues. General study points: Accurate HLA-A and HLA-B prediction from TCR beta sequences was reported for most subjects. A few of the chains that were CMV-associated were confirmed in vitro to be specific for CMV antigens. On later analysis, the bulk of CMV-associated TCR beta chains appeared to be HLA-restricted.

With 60 Vbeta and 13 Jbeta primers, the PCR was carried out. Authors' analysis steps: The authors later counted around 80 million unique TCR beta chains, roughly 11 million of them shared. Repertoires were generated with immunoSEQ multiplex PCR, while TCRdb's copy carries only in-frame clones and drops some. The V and J calls and clone size are taken from that table; D and trimming were inferred from the DNA. The top ten clones hold around 2.2% of a sample with about 140,000 clones, around 80% of them seen once. Sequenced material: PBMCs. The receptor's source is a man aged 25-45 years in good health and CMV-seronegative. The chain joins TRBV5-1 to TRBJ2-6, with D perhaps matching TRBD2 (5 bases). CDR3 region: CASRPYSGPLSGANVLTF. CDR3 bases: TGCGCCAGCAGACCCTACAGCGGACCCCTCTCGGGGGCCAACGTCCTGACTTTC. Supplemented by reference TRBV5-1 and TRBJ2-6, the full variable domain reads KAGVTQTPRYLIKTRGQQVTLSCSPISGHRSVSWYQQTPGQGLQFLFEYFSETQRNKGNFPGRFSGRQFSNSRSEMNVSTLELGDSALYLCASRPYSGPLSGANVLTFGAGSRLTVL.